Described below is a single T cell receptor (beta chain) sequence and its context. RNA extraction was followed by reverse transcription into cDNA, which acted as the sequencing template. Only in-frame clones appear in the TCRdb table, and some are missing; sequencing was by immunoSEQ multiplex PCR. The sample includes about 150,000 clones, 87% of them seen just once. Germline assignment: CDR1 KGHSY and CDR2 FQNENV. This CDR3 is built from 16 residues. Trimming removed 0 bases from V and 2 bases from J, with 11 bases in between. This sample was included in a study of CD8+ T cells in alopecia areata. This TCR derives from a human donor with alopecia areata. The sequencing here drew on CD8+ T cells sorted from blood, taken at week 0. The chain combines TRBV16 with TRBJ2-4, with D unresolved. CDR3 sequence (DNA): TGTGCCAGCAGCCAATCAGGTCGGCTTTCCAAAAACATTCAGTACTTC. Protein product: CASSQSGRLSKNIQYF.